These 17 T cell receptor beta chains were sequenced from one sample in a study of blood T cell repertoires in COVID-19. Method: immunoSEQ multiplex PCR; TCRdb's copy keeps in-frame clones and lacks some. Here the sample spans approximately 140,000 clones, around 90% being singletons. The sequencing sample was made of peripheral blood. Receptors were obtained from a man in his fifties or sixties with active or convalescent COVID-19.

The chain carries TRBV6-6 and TRBJ2-7, with 7 bases aligning to TRBD1. From germline, CDR1 is MNHNY and CDR2 SVGAGI (reference sequence). With V trimmed by 5 bases and J by 0 bases, 13 bases remained unmatched. The CDR3 is 17 amino acids. The CDR3 loop is CASSLTSTGANSYEQYF. The CDR3 nucleotides read TGTGCCAGCAGTCTCACCAGTACAGGGGCGAACTCCTACGAGCAGTACTTC.

The chain recombines TRBV27 with TRBJ2-3; D may be TRBD1 (5 bases). Germline CDR1 is MNHEY and CDR2 is SMNVEV (reference sequence). The length of the CDR3 is 14 residues. The V gene lost 3 bases and the J gene lost 2 bases, with 9 bases spanning the gap. Here the CDR3 reads CASSLTVPTDTQYF. CDR3 nucleotides: TGTGCCAGCAGTTTGACAGTCCCCACAGATACGCAGTATTTT.

This clone was observed a few times. The chain combines TRBV7-8 with TRBJ2-7, with a tentative D call TRBD2 (6 bases). The germline V gene encodes CDR1 SGHVS and CDR2 FQNEAQ. The CDR3 contains 15 residues. With 1 base removed from V and 2 bases from J, the gap between germline ends came to 12 bases. CDR3 loop: CASSLGRGGAYEQYF. The CDR3 coding sequence is TGTGCCAGCAGCTTAGGGCGGGGCGGTGCCTACGAGCAGTACTTC.

The chain carries TRBV10-3 and TRBJ2-7; tentatively, D is TRBD2 (6 bases). The V end was cut by 2 bases, the J end by 4 bases, with 9 bases between. Per germline, CDR1 ENHRY and CDR2 SYGVKD. The CDR3 runs to 13 residues. The CDR3 bases are TGTGCCATCAGTGAGGGGACTCCTTACGAGCAGTACTTC. Translating it yields CAISEGTPYEQYF.

The chain recombines TRBV4-2 with TRBJ2-2; 7 bases map to TRBD2. The CDR3 has 19 residues. The junction had 15 bases not matched to a gene; V was cut back by 1 base and J by 4 bases. Germline-derived CDR1 and CDR2 are LGHNA and YNFKEQ. In nucleotides, the CDR3 is TGTGCCAGCAGCCAAGTTTGGGCTTGGGGGAGGGCCCTCACCGGGGAGCTGTTTTTT. It translates to CASSQVWAWGRALTGELFF.

V gene TRBV27 combines with J gene TRBJ2-5, with no clear D. The CDR3 is 15 residues long. V was shortened by 0 bases and J by 1 base, with 9 bases between the two germline ends. In germline, CDR1 is MNHEY, CDR2 SMNVEV (reference sequence). The CDR3 spells CASSLSRLPQETQYF. In DNA form, the CDR3 reads TGTGCCAGCAGTTTATCAAGACTTCCCCAAGAGACCCAGTACTTC.

The rearrangement joins TRBV28 to TRBJ2-7; D not resolved. V was shortened by 3 bases and J by 1 base, with 4 bases between the two germline ends. The germline gives CDR1 MDHEN, CDR2 SYDVKM. The CDR3 runs 12 residues. The DNA for the CDR3 is TGTGCCAGCAGTTTGCGGTCCTACGAGCAGTACTTC. Translation gives CASSLRSYEQYF.

The genes are TRBV6-5 and TRBJ2-1, with D possibly being TRBD1 (5 bases). Germline V gene sequence: CDR1 MNHEY, CDR2 SVGAGI. Between the trimmed V and J ends, which lost 9 bases and 3 bases, there was a span of 18 bases. This CDR3 region has 15 residues. The CDR3 nucleotides are TGTGCCAGTGGGAATGGGGCAGGGTTCTACAATGAGCAGTTCTTC. Translating it yields CASGNGAGFYNEQFF.

The rearrangement links TRBV4-1 to TRBJ1-2; 8 positions agree with TRBD1. The CDR3 spans 15 residues. Germline trimming cut 0 bases from V and 0 bases from J; bases unmatched to any gene: 0. Germline CDR1 MGHRA, CDR2 YSYEKL. CDR3 bases: TGCGCCAGCAGCCAAGAACAGGGGGCTAACTATGGCTACACCTTC. It specifies CASSQEQGANYGYTF.

The chain carries TRBV7-9 and TRBJ1-6, with D tentatively TRBD1 (6 bases). Between the trimmed V and J ends, which lost 3 bases and 7 bases, there was a span of 10 bases. CDR1 and CDR2 (germline): SEHNR, FQNEAQ (reference sequence). The CDR3 is 14 residues long. DNA of the CDR3: TGTGCCAGCAGCTTTCAGGGGCCGAATTCACCCCTCCACTTT. It specifies CASSFQGPNSPLHF.

The gene calls are TRBV5-6 and TRBJ2-3, with D possibly matching TRBD2 (5 bases). Germline CDR1 reads SGHDT; CDR2 reads YYEEEE. The CDR3 has 15 residues. Trimming removed 2 bases from V and 0 bases from J, with 10 bases in between. The DNA for the CDR3 is TGTGCCAGCAGCTTTTTCAGGACTAGCACAGATACGCAGTATTTT. It codes for CASSFFRTSTDTQYF.

This chain uses TRBV19 with TRBJ2-7; TRBD1 agrees at 7 bases. This CDR3 comprises 14 residues. V gave up 6 bases and J gave up 0 bases; unmatched junction bases: 5. Per the germline V gene, CDR1 is LNHDA and CDR2 is SQIVND (reference sequence). CDR3 in amino acids: CASSQTGLSYEQYF. The CDR3 nucleotides are TGTGCCAGTAGCCAGACAGGGCTCTCCTACGAGCAGTACTTC. The entire variable domain, with the rest obtained from reference TRBV19 and TRBJ2-7, is as follows: DGGITQSPKYLFRKEGQNVTLSCEQNLNHDAMYWYRQDPGQGLRLIYYSQIVNDFQKGDIAEGYSVSREKKESFPLTVTSAQKNPTAFYLCASSQTGLSYEQYFGPGTRLTVT.

The V and J genes are TRBV12-5 and TRBJ1-1; D is undetermined. V was shortened by 5 bases and J by 1 base, with 11 bases between the two germline ends. The CDR3 spans 14 residues. Looked up from germline, CDR1 is LGHNT and CDR2 is FRNRAP. The CDR3, as DNA: TGTGCTAGTGGTCTCTCTATCCAGAACACTGAAGCTTTCTTT. Amino acid sequence: CASGLSIQNTEAFF. Combining the CDR3 with reference TRBV12-5 and TRBJ1-1 gives the whole variable domain DARVTQTPRHKVTEMGQEVTMRCQPILGHNTVFWYRQTMMQGLELLAYFRNRAPLDDSGMPKDRFSAEMPDATLATLKIQPSEPRDSAVYFCASGLSIQNTEAFFGQGTRLTVV.

V is TRBV5-1 and J is TRBJ2-7; D unresolved. Looked up from germline, CDR1 is SGHRS and CDR2 is YFSETQ. V lost 2 bases, J lost 5 bases, and 5 bases lay in between. The CDR3 contains 11 residues. This CDR3 reads CASSFQNEQYF. The CDR3 DNA follows: TGCGCCAGCAGCTTCCAAAACGAGCAGTACTTC.

This clone was counted a single time. The gene calls are TRBV11-2 and TRBJ2-7; 8 positions agree with TRBD1. This CDR3 has 14 residues. Germline trimming cut 4 bases from V and 7 bases from J; bases unmatched to any gene: 9. CDR1 SGHAT and CDR2 FQNNGV come from the germline V gene. As DNA, the CDR3 is TGTGCCAGCAGCTCGTCAGGGGGCCTGGGTGAGCAGTACTTC. Translating gives CASSSSGGLGEQYF.

This rearrangement joins TRBV7-3 to TRBJ2-1, with D maybe TRBD1 (5 bases). The V and J ends lost 5 bases and 7 bases respectively, with 24 bases between them. Germline-derived CDR1 and CDR2 are SGHTA and FQGTGA. The CDR3 has 17 amino acids. The DNA of the CDR3 is TGTGCCAGCAGCCCACGGCCTGGCAGGGCGCTCGGAAATGAGCAGTTCTTC. Protein: CASSPRPGRALGNEQFF.

The chain uses TRBV19 and TRBJ1-2; the match to TRBD1 covers 8 bases. Germline loops: CDR1 LNHDA, CDR2 SQIVND (reference sequence). The CDR3 contains 14 residues. V trimming: 5 bases; J trimming: 2 bases; junction bases outside the gene matches: 4. The CDR3 region is CASSGDRGNYGYTF. CDR3 DNA sequence: TGTGCCAGTAGTGGTGACAGGGGAAACTATGGCTACACCTTC.